Following are 21 T cell receptor beta chains from one sample sequenced in a study of blood T cell repertoires in COVID-19. Assay: immunoSEQ multiplex PCR; the TCRdb copy retains only in-frame clones and omits some. This table has over 15,000 clones, approximately 86% appearing once. The sequenced sample consisted of peripheral blood. Receptor source: a man between 65 and 79 years old with acute or convalescent COVID-19.

The CDR3 reads CASSPGNEKLFF. The DNA for the CDR3 is TGTGCCAGCAGCCCGGGAAATGAAAAACTGTTTTTT. The chain couples TRBV6-6 to TRBJ1-4; D not certain. V dropped 6 bases and J dropped 5 bases, with 7 bases sitting between them. Germline V gene lookup returns CDR1 MNHNY and CDR2 SVGAGI (reference sequence). This CDR3 contains 12 residues.

This clone was observed a handful of times. This chain uses TRBV28 with TRBJ1-2; D is ambiguous. Deletions cut 6 bases from V and 4 bases from J, with 18 bases between. The CDR3 runs 15 residues. Germline-derived CDR1 and CDR2 are MDHEN and SYDVKM. The CDR3 spells CASRPSTPAAYGYTF. CDR3 DNA sequence: TGTGCCAGCAGACCATCCACTCCGGCGGCCTATGGCTACACCTTC.

The V gene is TRBV3-1 (or the pseudogene TRBV3-2), the J gene TRBJ1-1, with D perhaps matching TRBD1 (6 bases). This CDR3 contains 14 residues. From germline, CDR1 is LGHDT and CDR2 YNNKEL (reference sequence). Trimming shortened V by 7 bases and J by 1 base, and 13 bases separated the two germline ends. The CDR3 DNA reads TGTGCCAGCAACGGACAGTCTGCGAACACTGAAGCTTTCTTT. Amino acid sequence: CASNGQSANTEAFF.

As regards this clone: Germline and junction disagree at one end, which may indicate a read error. The CDR3: CASRLGGDQETQYF. CDR3 nucleotide sequence: TGTGCCAGCAGATTAGGGGGGGACCAAGAGACCCAGTACTTC. The V call is TRBV7-9, the J call TRBJ2-5; the D gene is possibly TRBD2 (7 bases). This CDR3 comprises 14 residues. Germline V gene lookup returns CDR1 SEHNR and CDR2 FQNEAQ (reference sequence).

A few counts support this clone. A junction end diverges from the germline sequence, so it may reflect a read error. Other DNA sequences of this sample code for an identical CDR3. The V call is TRBV9, the J call TRBJ2-5; the D gene is possibly TRBD2 (7 bases). Germline assignment: CDR1 SGDLS and CDR2 YYNGEE. CDR3 length equals 15 residues. In nucleotides, the CDR3 is TGCCCCCGCAGCGGAGGGGGGGGGCCCCAAGAGACCCAGTACTTC. Protein sequence: CPRSGGGGPQETQYF. The variable domain in full, with the rest retrieved from reference TRBV9 and TRBJ2-5, is DSGVTQTPKHLITATGQRVTLRCSPRSGDLSVYWYQQSLDQGLQFLIQYYNGEERAKGNILERFSAQQFPDLHSELNLSSLELGDSALYFCPRSGGGGPQETQYFGPGTRLLVL.

This chain joins TRBV12-3 or TRBV12-4 and TRBJ2-7, with TRBD2 identical over 7 bases. CDR3 length equals 13 residues. Trimming cost V 3 bases and J 3 bases; bases outside gene matches: 2. The DNA of the CDR3 is TGTGCCAGCAGTTTTGCGGGGGACTACGAGCAGTACTTC. Translated: CASSFAGDYEQYF.

Points on this clone: Other nucleotide sequences in the sample specify the same CDR3. The J gene is TRBJ2-3, the V gene TRBV7-2; D gene unclear. Germline V gene data show CDR1 as SGHTA and CDR2 as FQGNSA. The CDR3 has 12 residues. Trimming removed 5 bases at V and 5 bases at J, with 8 bases between. CDR3 loop: CASSPRVDTQYF. As DNA, the CDR3 is TGTGCCAGCAGCCCACGGGTAGATACGCAGTATTTT.

V is TRBV4-3 and J is TRBJ1-5, with D perhaps matching TRBD1 (5 bases). Germline V gives CDR1 LGHNA, CDR2 YSLEER. The V end was cut by 0 bases, the J end by 2 bases, with 20 bases between. This CDR3 spans 19 amino acids. The DNA for the CDR3 is TGCGCCAGCAGCCAAGATTACGCTCGGGGGGAGAAGGGCAATCAGCCCCAGCATTTT. This encodes CASSQDYARGEKGNQPQHF.

V and J are TRBV18 and TRBJ2-5; 7 bases match TRBD2. This CDR3 is built from 14 residues. Germline V gene lookup returns CDR1 KGHSH and CDR2 LQKENI. With 0 bases clipped from V and 5 bases from J, the junction kept 3 bases outside the gene matches. The CDR3 reads CASSPPSGTETQYF. In nucleotides, the CDR3 is TGTGCCAGCTCACCACCGAGCGGGACGGAGACCCAGTACTTC.

Concerning this clone: At one end the junction does not follow the germline gene, possibly because of a read error. This chain uses TRBV6-5 with TRBJ2-1; TRBD2 might be the D (6 bases). The germline V gene encodes CDR1 MNHEY and CDR2 SVGAGI. CDR3 length equals 14 residues. The CDR3 DNA follows: TGTGCCAGCAGTTACTCGATCTCGGGACTGGACCGGATCTTC. Its translation: CASSYSISGLDRIF.

This clone was observed a few times. This chain connects TRBV10-3 to TRBJ1-1, with D unclear. The CDR3 runs to 14 residues. Trimming shortened V by 3 bases and J by 1 base, and 9 bases separated the two germline ends. CDR1 ENHRY and CDR2 SYGVKD come from the germline V gene. CDR3 sequence reads: CAISDFAGNTEAFF. The CDR3 coding sequence is TGTGCCATCAGTGATTTTGCGGGGAACACTGAAGCTTTCTTT.

The chain links TRBV12-3 or TRBV12-4 to TRBJ1-2, with a possible D match to TRBD1 (6 bases). The germline V and J ends were trimmed by 6 bases and 8 bases, with 16 bases remaining between them. CDR3 length: 13 amino acids. The CDR3 sequence is CASSLNRERGYTF. The CDR3 nucleotides read TGTGCCAGCAGCCTTAACAGGGAGCGAGGCTACACCTTC.

The chain uses TRBV11-3 and TRBJ2-3; 7 nucleotides align to TRBD1. V was pared by 5 bases and J by 2 bases, with 7 bases of the junction left unmatched. This CDR3 has 15 amino acids. Germline CDR1 and CDR2: SGHNT and YENEEA. The CDR3 sequence is CASSPRTGATDTQYF. For the CDR3, the DNA is TGTGCCAGCAGCCCCCGGACAGGCGCCACAGATACGCAGTATTTT.

V gene TRBV3-1 (or the pseudogene TRBV3-2) combines with J gene TRBJ1-4; TRBD1 matches at 10 bases. From germline, CDR1 is LGHDT and CDR2 YNNKEL (reference sequence). The ends lost 4 bases at V and 11 bases at J; junction bases unmatched: 7. The CDR3 loop spans 14 amino acids. This CDR3 reads CASSLGTGDGKLFF. The CDR3 coding sequence is TGTGCCAGCAGCCTCGGGACAGGGGATGGGAAACTGTTTTTT.

This clone appeared a single time. The rearrangement uses TRBV7-2 and TRBJ2-6; D is perhaps TRBD1 (6 bases). This CDR3 is built from 15 residues. V shed 6 bases and J shed 4 bases, with 13 bases lying between them. From germline, CDR1 is SGHTA and CDR2 FQGNSA. CDR3 sequence (DNA): TGTGCCAGCAGTTTACAGGGTCTGGGGGCCAACGTCCTGACTTTC. Translating it yields CASSLQGLGANVLTF.

The V call is TRBV28, the J call TRBJ2-2; perhaps TRBD1 as D (5 bases). Trimming removed 4 bases from V and 5 bases from J, with 17 bases in between. The germline V gene has CDR1 MDHEN and CDR2 SYDVKM. CDR3 length: 16 amino acids. CDR3 in amino acids: CASSSPPDTLTGELFF. The CDR3 nucleotides read TGTGCCAGCAGTTCCCCCCCGGACACCCTTACCGGGGAGCTGTTTTTT.

This chain connects TRBV4-3 to TRBJ1-4; D is possibly TRBD1 (6 bases). V lost 2 bases to trimming and J lost 4 bases, with 8 bases between them. The CDR3 sequence is 14 residues long. Looked up from germline, CDR1 is LGHNA and CDR2 is YSLEER. The CDR3 DNA reads as TGCGCCAGCAGCCAAACAGGGCATAATGAAAAACTGTTTTTT. Its translation is CASSQTGHNEKLFF.

This chain joins TRBV5-4 and TRBJ2-2; tentative D call: TRBD2 (5 bases). The CDR3 runs to 15 residues. CDR1 is SGHNT, CDR2 YYREEE, per germline (reference sequence). V dropped 2 bases and J dropped 0 bases, with 8 bases sitting between them. CDR3 sequence (DNA): TGTGCCAGCAGCTTAAAACTAGCGAACACCGGGGAGCTGTTTTTT. Translation: CASSLKLANTGELFF.

This chain joins TRBV28 and TRBJ2-4, with D maybe TRBD1 (7 bases). Trimming pared 10 bases from V and 7 bases from J, leaving 17 bases between. Germline V gives CDR1 MDHEN, CDR2 SYDVKM. The CDR3 runs to 13 residues. The CDR3 DNA reads TGTGCCACCCACAGGGGAGGAAGGAACATTCAGTACTTC. Its translation is CATHRGGRNIQYF. The complete variable domain, with remaining parts taken from reference TRBV28 and TRBJ2-4, reads DVKVTQSSRYLVKRTGEKVFLECVQDMDHENMFWYRQDPGLGLRLIYFSYDVKMKEKGDIPEGYSVSREKKERFSLILESASTNQTSMYLCATHRGGRNIQYFGAGTRLSVL.

In its sample, this clone was seen a few times. The chain recombines TRBV19 with TRBJ2-5; the D gene is possibly TRBD2 (6 bases). V lost 5 bases to trimming and J lost 3 bases, with 19 bases between them. CDR3 size: 16 residues. Per the germline V gene, CDR1 is LNHDA and CDR2 is SQIVND (reference sequence). The CDR3 DNA reads TGTGCCAGTAGTCGCATAGTGTATGGGACTGAAGAGACCCAGTACTTC. Translation gives CASSRIVYGTEETQYF.

This clone was seen just once. This chain uses TRBV3-1 (or the pseudogene TRBV3-2) with TRBJ2-1, with D tentatively TRBD1 (5 bases). The CDR3 length is 15 residues. V dropped 0 bases and J dropped 6 bases, with 12 bases sitting between them. CDR1 and CDR2 from the germline V gene are LGHDT and YNNKEL (reference sequence). The CDR3 DNA sequence: TGTGCCAGCAGCCAAGATGTAGCCAGGGCCAATGAGCAGTTCTTC. It translates to CASSQDVARANEQFF.